These 4 T cell receptor beta chains originate from one sample sequenced in a study of blood T cell repertoires in COVID-19. Assay: immunoSEQ multiplex PCR; the TCRdb copy retains only in-frame clones and omits some. Counted here are approximately 170,000 clones, less than 85% occurring once; the ten biggest clones make up 3%. Sequenced input: peripheral blood. The receptor set was obtained from a woman of 80 years or more with acute or convalescent COVID-19.

The chain combines TRBV14 with TRBJ2-6; possible D gene TRBD2, 6 bases. V lost 3 bases and J 2 bases, leaving 14 bases between the germline ends. Germline-derived CDR1 and CDR2 are SGHDN and FVKESK. This CDR3 has 17 residues. CDR3 nucleotide sequence: TGTGCCAGCAGCCACTTTCACCCGGGGGCTGGGGCCAACGTCCTGACTTTC. Translation: CASSHFHPGAGANVLTF.

This clone is a singleton in its sample. V is TRBV27 and J is TRBJ1-2, with 8 bases lining up with TRBD1. The germline V gene has CDR1 MNHEY and CDR2 SMNVEV (reference sequence). J gave up 4 bases and V 5 bases, and 9 bases lay outside the gene matches. The CDR3 runs to 15 residues. The CDR3 loop reads CASSPGQGVGYGYTF. In DNA, the CDR3 is TGTGCCAGCAGTCCAGGACAGGGAGTGGGCTATGGCTACACCTTC.

The DNA for the CDR3 is TGTGCCAGCAGTGAGGCGGGACTCAGGTCCCATGAGCAGTTCTTC. Its translation is CASSEAGLRSHEQFF. V is TRBV6-1 and J is TRBJ2-1; D possibly corresponds to TRBD2 (6 bases). The germline V gene encodes CDR1 MNHNS and CDR2 SASEGT. The CDR3 covers 15 residues. Between the trimmed V and J ends, which lost 3 bases and 8 bases, there was a span of 17 bases.

This clone was counted a few times. This chain uses TRBV7-2 with TRBJ2-5, with TRBD2 as a possible D gene (8 bases). Germline CDR1 SGHTA, CDR2 FQGNSA. Trimming took 1 base from V and 4 from J, leaving 16 bases between them. This CDR3 region has 16 residues. Here the CDR3 DNA reads TGTGCCAGCAGCTTAGTAGCGGGACAGCTACGAGAGACCCAGTACTTC. Translated: CASSLVAGQLRETQYF.